This entry lists 15 T cell receptor beta chains sequenced from one sample in a study of neurological immune-mediated disorders. MiXCR was run by TCRdb on the 5' RACE reads, yielding one entry per CDR3 protein. The sample yields tens of thousands of distinct CDR3 sequences, around 10% seen once. Indicated time point: longitudinal time-point 1 (baseline). Sequenced input: PBMCs. The receptors originated from a male donor with HTLV-1-associated myelopathy (HAM/TSP).

In its sample, this clonotype was seen many times. The chain uses TRBV20-1 and TRBJ2-4, with TRBD2 matching over 7 bases. Germline assignment: CDR1 DFQATT and CDR2 SNEGSKA (reference sequence). This CDR3 region has 17 residues. J lost 0 bases, V lost 5 bases, and 13 bases had no gene match. The CDR3 loop reads CSAPTSLPGIAKNIQYF. The CDR3 region has the DNA TGCAGTGCTCCGACTAGCCTACCCGGAATAGCCAAAAACATTCAGTACTTC.

In its sample, this clonotype was seen many times. This chain connects TRBV4-3 to TRBJ1-5, with a tentative D call TRBD1 (5 bases). The CDR3 has 15 amino acids. Germline CDR1 reads LGHNA; CDR2 reads YSLEER. V shed 0 bases and J shed 5 bases, with 11 bases lying between them. This CDR3 reads CASSQDRQGHQPQHF. The CDR3 region has the DNA TGCGCCAGCAGCCAAGATAGGCAGGGCCATCAGCCCCAGCATTTT.

This clonotype was seen many times. The chain recombines TRBV7-9 with TRBJ1-4; 8 bases agree with TRBD1. This CDR3 comprises 14 residues. CDR1 and CDR2 from the germline V gene are SEHNR and FQNEAQ (reference sequence). V dropped 3 bases and J dropped 7; count of bases not matched to a gene: 4. In nucleotides, the CDR3 is TGTGCCAGCAGCTTGGGTGGACAGGGTGAAAAACTGTTTTTT. It specifies CASSLGGQGEKLFF.

Ten or more counts support this clonotype. The chain uses TRBV2 and TRBJ1-2; 8 bases are shared with TRBD1. This CDR3 has 15 residues. V gave up 6 bases and J gave up 4 bases; unmatched junction bases: 10. The germline gives CDR1 SNHLY, CDR2 FYNNEI. CDR3 in DNA: TGTGCCAGCAGGGGATCCGGACAGGGACTCTATGGCTACACCTTC. As protein: CASRGSGQGLYGYTF.

This clonotype was found many times. The chain uses TRBV21-1 and TRBJ2-7; TRBD1, the table's D call, was not compared with the DNA. TRBV21-1 is marked as a pseudogene. The length of the CDR3 is 14 residues. This CDR3 is CASSKAEGAYEQYF. The CDR3 DNA reads TGTGCCAGCAGCAAAGCGGAGGGGGCCTACGAGCAGTACTTC.

This clonotype has more than one count but fewer than ten. The rearrangement joins TRBV6-1 to TRBJ2-5; tentative D call: TRBD1 (6 bases). The V and J ends lost 7 bases and 2 bases respectively, with 14 bases between them. CDR3 length: 14 amino acids. Germline V gene sequence: CDR1 MNHNS, CDR2 SASEGT. DNA of the CDR3: TGTGCCAGCATCAAAGGGGGATCACAAGAGACCCAGTACTTC. Translated, it gives CASIKGGSQETQYF.

This clonotype was counted ten times or more. The V gene is TRBV4-3, the J gene TRBJ2-3; no clear D gene. Trimming took off 5 bases at V and 1 base at J, with 7 bases between the two ends. CDR3 length equals 13 residues. From germline, CDR1 is LGHNA and CDR2 YSLEER. The DNA for the CDR3 is TGCGCCAGCAGCGTGCAGCGCACAGATACGCAGTATTTT. Translated: CASSVQRTDTQYF.

This clonotype was picked up many times. For the CDR3, the DNA is TGTGCCAGCAGCCCTGGGACGGCAAGCTATAATTCACCCCTCCACTTT. It translates to CASSPGTASYNSPLHF. The chain uses TRBV7-9 and TRBJ1-6; D is possibly TRBD1 (5 bases). V was cut by 5 bases and J by 3 bases, with 14 bases left in between. This CDR3 contains 16 residues. Per germline, CDR1 SEHNR and CDR2 FQNEAQ (reference sequence).

This clonotype was seen at least ten times. At one boundary the junction diverges from the germline segment, which might be a read error. DNA for the CDR3: TGTGCCAGCTCCCCACAAAGGCAGGACCAGTACTTC. Its protein product is CASSPQRQDQYF. The rearrangement uses TRBV18 and TRBJ2-5; no clear D. The germline gives CDR1 KGHSH, CDR2 LQKENI. There are 12 residues in the CDR3.

The chain couples TRBV28 to TRBJ1-4; maybe TRBD1 (6 bases). CDR1 is MDHEN and CDR2 is SYDVKM in the germline V gene. Trimming cost V 2 bases and J 0 bases, with 10 bases left between them. The length of the CDR3 is 16 residues. The CDR3 bases are TGTGCCAGCAGTTTACCGGGGGCTGCAACTAATGAAAAACTGTTTTTT. Translating gives CASSLPGAATNEKLFF.

This clonotype was recorded at least ten times. This chain links TRBV5-1 with TRBJ1-4, with TRBD1 identical over 9 bases. This CDR3 region has 15 residues. J was trimmed by 2 bases and V by 3 bases; bases with no gene match: 2. The germline CDR1 and CDR2 sequences are SGHRS and YFSETQ. CDR3 in DNA: TGCGCCAGCAGCTATGGACAGGGGACTAATGAAAAACTGTTTTTT. Translating gives CASSYGQGTNEKLFF.

In this sample, this clonotype turned up many times. V and J are TRBV20-1 and TRBJ2-1; TRBD2 matches 9 bases. V was clipped by 6 bases and J by 5 bases; unmatched bases: 8. The germline gives CDR1 DFQATT, CDR2 SNEGSKA (reference sequence). CDR3 length equals 14 residues. CDR3 protein: CSARLAVPHNEQFF. The CDR3 DNA follows: TGCAGTGCGAGACTAGCGGTCCCCCACAATGAGCAGTTCTTC.

V is TRBV5-6 and J is TRBJ2-5, with TRBD2 matching 10 bases. Germline lookup yields CDR1 SGHDT and CDR2 YYEEEE. The J segment lost 1 base and the V segment lost 0 bases, leaving 6 bases of the junction unmatched. This CDR3 is built from 17 residues. In DNA, the CDR3 is TGTGCCAGCAGCTTGGTTCGACTAGCGGGCTTCCAAGAGACCCAGTACTTC. Translating gives CASSLVRLAGFQETQYF.

In this sample, this clonotype turned up many times. The CDR3 is CASTPQGNYGYTF. In nucleotides, the CDR3 is TGTGCCAGTACTCCACAGGGGAACTATGGCTACACCTTC. J is TRBJ1-2 and V is TRBV19, with TRBD1 matching over 7 bases. Germline values: CDR1 LNHDA, CDR2 SQIVND (reference sequence). The V segment lost 7 bases and the J segment 2 bases; nucleotides outside the gene matches: 4. The CDR3 extends over 13 amino acids.

There are many counts of this clonotype. The chain employs TRBV12-3 or TRBV12-4 and TRBJ1-1; D remains ambiguous. The CDR3 is made up of 14 amino acids. V lost 7 bases to trimming and J lost 4 bases, with 16 bases between them. The CDR3 DNA follows: TGTGCCAGCACCAATATACATGGACCCACTGAAGCTTTCTTT. Amino acids: CASTNIHGPTEAFF.